Sequencing of this T cell receptor beta chain was carried out in a study of chemoradiotherapy in HPV16-positive cancers. The repertoire was sequenced with immunoSEQ multiplex PCR; TCRdb's copy has only in-frame clones and lacks some. The sample lists roughly 15,000 clones, 79% seen once, with roughly 11% in the top ten. The CDR3 loop spans 13 amino acids. CDR1 is LNHDA, CDR2 SQIVND, per germline (reference sequence). V was pared by 6 bases and J by 0 bases, with 6 bases between. This rearrangement joins TRBV19 to TRBJ1-3; D unclear. This specimen was acquired from a patient who underwent chemoradiotherapy. The sequence was obtained from a human donor with HPV-associated anogenital cancer. For the CDR3, the DNA is TGTGCCAGTAGACGGCTCTCTGGAAACACCATATATTTT. This encodes CASRRLSGNTIYF.